These T cell receptor beta chains were read from a single sample in a study of blood T cells in healthy people across ages. Via MiXCR, TCRdb re-called the 5' RACE reads, giving one row per CDR3 protein. The sample lists some 790,000 distinct CDR3 sequences, less than 35% occurring once. Sample: blood. These receptors were taken from a woman older than 75 in good health. CDR3s include the opening cysteine and the closing phenylalanine or tryptophan.

V: TRBV14
J: TRBJ1-2
CDR3: CASSGGPRGYTF

V: TRBV7-2
J: TRBJ1-1
CDR3: CASSLVPGGTEAFF

V: TRBV2
J: TRBJ2-1
CDR3: CASTTSSFSYNEQFF

V: TRBV12-3/TRBV12-4
J: TRBJ2-3
CDR3: CASSPATGTGSADTEYF

V: TRBV11-2
J: TRBJ2-6
CDR3: CASRLDRPASGANVLTF

V: TRBV25-1
J: TRBJ2-1
CDR3: CASSEGGNEQFF

V: TRBV5-1
J: TRBJ1-1
CDR3: CASSPPDRVIAEAFF

V: TRBV11-3
J: TRBJ2-5
CDR3: CASSLRTGAETQYF

V: TRBV4-1
J: TRBJ2-5
CDR3: CASSRPTSEQETQYF

V: TRBV18
J: TRBJ2-7
CDR3: CASSPRDAAYEQYF

V: TRBV7-4
J: TRBJ1-2
CDR3: CASSRDPGSDSNYGYTF

V: TRBV4-3
J: TRBJ1-1
CDR3: CASSPSWRSRGTEAFF

V: TRBV3-1
J: TRBJ2-3
CDR3: CASSARTGPSDTQYF

V: TRBV20-1
J: TRBJ1-2
CDR3: CSARTGTGKIPDGYTF

V: TRBV18
J: TRBJ2-3
CDR3: CASSPPGLAGSVTDTQYF

V: TRBV11-2
J: -
CDR3: CASSLGRGSGETQYF

V: TRBV6-6
J: TRBJ2-3
CDR3: CASSWGSGGNLDTQYF

V: TRBV5-1
J: TRBJ2-1
CDR3: CASSEVSYNEQFF

V: TRBV6-2/TRBV6-3
J: TRBJ2-4
CDR3: CASTAGGENIQYF

V: TRBV7-3
J: TRBJ2-7
CDR3: CASSLTPGVGEQYF

V: TRBV20-1
J: TRBJ2-1
CDR3: CSARVVALVSGGYNEQFF

V: TRBV14
J: TRBJ1-6
CDR3: CASSRDNPKGSPLHF